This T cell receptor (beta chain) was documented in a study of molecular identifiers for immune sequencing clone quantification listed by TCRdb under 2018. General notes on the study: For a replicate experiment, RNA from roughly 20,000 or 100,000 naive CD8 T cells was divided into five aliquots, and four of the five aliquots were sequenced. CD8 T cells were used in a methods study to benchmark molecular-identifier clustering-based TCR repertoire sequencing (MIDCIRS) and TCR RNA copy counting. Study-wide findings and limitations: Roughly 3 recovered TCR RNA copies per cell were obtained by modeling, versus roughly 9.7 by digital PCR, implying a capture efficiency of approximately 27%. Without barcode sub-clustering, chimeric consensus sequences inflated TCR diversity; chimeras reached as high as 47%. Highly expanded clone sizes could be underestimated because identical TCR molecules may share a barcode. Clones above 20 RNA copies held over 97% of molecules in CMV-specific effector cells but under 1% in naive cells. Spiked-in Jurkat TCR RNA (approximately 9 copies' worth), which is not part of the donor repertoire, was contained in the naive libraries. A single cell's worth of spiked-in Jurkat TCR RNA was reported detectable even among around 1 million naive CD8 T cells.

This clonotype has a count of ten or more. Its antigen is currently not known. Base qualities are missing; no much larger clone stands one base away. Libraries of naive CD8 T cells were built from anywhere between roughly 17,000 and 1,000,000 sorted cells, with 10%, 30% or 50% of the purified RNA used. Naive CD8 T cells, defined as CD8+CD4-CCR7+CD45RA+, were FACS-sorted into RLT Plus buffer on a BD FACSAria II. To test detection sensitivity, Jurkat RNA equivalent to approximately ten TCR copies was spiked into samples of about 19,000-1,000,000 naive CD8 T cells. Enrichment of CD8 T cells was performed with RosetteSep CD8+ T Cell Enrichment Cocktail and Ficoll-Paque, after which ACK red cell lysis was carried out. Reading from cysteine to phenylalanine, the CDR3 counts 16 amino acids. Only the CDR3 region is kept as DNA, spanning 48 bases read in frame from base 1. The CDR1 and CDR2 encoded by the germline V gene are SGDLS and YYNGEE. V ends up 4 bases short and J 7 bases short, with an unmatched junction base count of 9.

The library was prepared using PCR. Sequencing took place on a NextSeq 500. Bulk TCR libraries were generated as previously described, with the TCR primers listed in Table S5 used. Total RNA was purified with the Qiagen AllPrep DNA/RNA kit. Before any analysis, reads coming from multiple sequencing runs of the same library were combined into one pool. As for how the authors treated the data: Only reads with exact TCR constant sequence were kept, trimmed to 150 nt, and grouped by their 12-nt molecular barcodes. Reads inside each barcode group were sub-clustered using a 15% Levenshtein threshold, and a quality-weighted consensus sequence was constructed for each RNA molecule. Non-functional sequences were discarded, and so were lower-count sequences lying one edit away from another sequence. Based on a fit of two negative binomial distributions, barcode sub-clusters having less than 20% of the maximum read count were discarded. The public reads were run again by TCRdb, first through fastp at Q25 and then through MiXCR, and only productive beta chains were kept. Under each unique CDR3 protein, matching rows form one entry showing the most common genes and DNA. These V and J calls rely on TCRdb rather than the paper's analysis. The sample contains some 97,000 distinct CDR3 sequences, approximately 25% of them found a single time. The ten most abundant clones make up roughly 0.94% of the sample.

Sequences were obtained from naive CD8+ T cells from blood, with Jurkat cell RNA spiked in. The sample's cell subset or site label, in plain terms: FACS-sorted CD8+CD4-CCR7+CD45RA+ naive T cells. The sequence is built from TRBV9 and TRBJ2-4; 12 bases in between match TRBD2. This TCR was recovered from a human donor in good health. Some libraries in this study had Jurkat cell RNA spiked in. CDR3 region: CASSIGLAGTTNIQYF. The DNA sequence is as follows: TGTGCCAGCAGCATTGGACTAGCGGGAACCACCAACATTCAGTACTTC.